One T cell receptor (beta chain) is described in this entry. Assignments of participants to cohorts depended upon their own reported clinical history. This entry belongs to a study of blood T cell repertoires in COVID-19. Study-level information: Acute and convalescent COVID-19 specimens originated in the United States, Italy and Spain.

The germline V gene encodes CDR1 GTSNPN and CDR2 SVGIG (reference sequence). The CDR3 consists of 13 residues. V shed 5 bases and J shed 5 bases, with 15 bases lying between them. The repertoire was sequenced with immunoSEQ multiplex PCR; TCRdb's copy has only in-frame clones and lacks some. In the table there are roughly 270,000 clones, roughly 80% of which are singletons. The chain employs TRBV30 and TRBJ1-1; a possible D gene is TRBD1 (5 bases). The receptor was derived from a man aged 35-49 years who had been exposed to COVID-19. The sample was PBMCs or T cells enriched from blood (not recorded which). In nucleotides, the CDR3 is TGTGCCTGGGCGAAAGGGGTCGGGACTGAAGCTTTCTTT. Protein sequence: CAWAKGVGTEAFF.